Shown below are 27 T cell receptor beta chains from a single sample sequenced in a study of control samples from healthy donors and cancer patients. Sequenced by immunoSEQ multiplex PCR; TCRdb stores in-frame clones only, minus some. Here the sample spans roughly 170,000 clones, 85% to 90% being singletons. Sequencing used blood. Source of these receptors: a woman in her thirties in good health.

This clone came up a few times. The chain has TRBV7-8 and TRBJ1-3; unclear D gene. Germline lookup yields CDR1 SGHVS and CDR2 FQNEAQ. Trimming cost V 6 bases and J 0 bases, with 6 bases left between them. The CDR3 sequence is 13 residues long. The CDR3 DNA follows: TGTGCCAGCAGTTCGAGCTCTGGAAACACCATATATTTT. This sequence encodes CASSSSSGNTIYF.

The CDR3 loop reads CSVPGQGYTGELFF. Written as DNA, the CDR3 is TGCAGCGTTCCCGGACAGGGATACACCGGGGAGCTGTTTTTT. The gene calls are TRBV29-1 and TRBJ2-2, with 8 nucleotides matching TRBD1. Germline loops: CDR1 SQVTM, CDR2 ANQGSEA. The J segment lost 3 bases and the V segment lost 5 bases, leaving 5 bases of the junction unmatched. This CDR3 has 14 residues.

The V gene is TRBV7-2, the J gene TRBJ1-6; TRBD1 might be the D (6 bases). CDR3 length equals 14 residues. Deletions cut 8 bases from V and 10 bases from J, with 18 bases between. The V gene's germline CDR1 is SGHTA and CDR2 FQGNSA. The CDR3: CASCPPGAYSPLHF. CDR3 coding DNA: TGTGCCAGCTGCCCGCCAGGGGCTTACTCACCCCTCCACTTT.

CDR3 nucleotide sequence: TGTGCCAGCAGCTTATCCCTCCGGTCAGGGGAAAAACTGTTTTTT. This sequence encodes CASSLSLRSGEKLFF. The chain recombines TRBV7-8 with TRBJ1-4; weak D call: TRBD1 (5 bases). CDR3 length equals 15 residues. Trimming removed 2 bases at V and 8 bases at J, with 15 bases between. Germline values: CDR1 SGHVS, CDR2 FQNEAQ.

The rearrangement joins TRBV6-6 to TRBJ2-2; weak D call: TRBD1 (6 bases). V lost 1 base and J lost 5, with 11 bases in between. The CDR3 runs 15 residues. Germline values: CDR1 MNHNY, CDR2 SVGAGI (reference sequence). The CDR3 reads CASSYFSGETGELFF. The CDR3 bases are TGTGCCAGCAGTTACTTCTCAGGGGAGACCGGGGAGCTGTTTTTT.

This clone was found once. The V gene is TRBV29-1, the J gene TRBJ2-5; 8 bases are shared with TRBD2. CDR3 length: 12 residues. Trimming at V came to 2 bases and at J to 6 bases, leaving 2 bases not matched to a gene. Per the germline V gene, CDR1 is SQVTM and CDR2 is ANQGSEA. This CDR3 is CSVERGGQTQYF. In DNA, the CDR3 is TGCAGCGTTGAACGCGGGGGGCAGACCCAGTACTTC.

V usage is TRBV3-1 (or the pseudogene TRBV3-2) and J usage is TRBJ2-7, with D possibly being TRBD2 (6 bases). The V gene's germline CDR1 is LGHDT and CDR2 YNNKEL (reference sequence). V was trimmed by 7 bases and J by 4 bases, leaving 20 bases between them. The CDR3 is 15 amino acids. DNA of the CDR3: TGTGCCAGCAAGGGCCAGGGTAGCGGCATATACGAGCAGTACTTC. It encodes CASKGQGSGIYEQYF.

This sequence joins TRBV5-1 and TRBJ2-7, with D unresolved. Trimming shortened V by 0 bases and J by 5 bases, and 18 bases separated the two germline ends. Looked up from germline, CDR1 is SGHRS and CDR2 is YFSETQ. CDR3 size: 16 residues. In nucleotides, the CDR3 is TGCGCCAGCAGCTTGGTTTCGAACGCGCCAGAGGACGAGCAGTACTTC. Its translation is CASSLVSNAPEDEQYF.

This sequence joins TRBV5-1 and TRBJ2-2, with 9 nucleotides matching TRBD1. Germline trimming cut 4 bases from V and 8 bases from J; bases unmatched to any gene: 9. CDR3 length equals 15 residues. Germline V gene lookup returns CDR1 SGHRS and CDR2 YFSETQ. The CDR3 coding sequence is TGCGCCAGCAGCCGGGACAGGGAGGTCTCGGGGGAGCTGTTTTTT. It specifies CASSRDREVSGELFF.

This sequence joins TRBV5-4 and TRBJ2-5; D possibly corresponds to TRBD1 (6 bases). The V gene's germline CDR1 is SGHNT and CDR2 YYREEE (reference sequence). Trimming removed 4 bases from V and 2 bases from J, with 9 bases in between. This CDR3 region has 13 residues. CDR3 sequence (DNA): TGTGCCAGCAGCCTGGACAGACAAGAGACCCAGTACTTC. Encoded protein: CASSLDRQETQYF.

J is TRBJ2-2 and V is TRBV27, with no clear D. CDR3 size: 16 residues. From germline, CDR1 is MNHEY and CDR2 SMNVEV (reference sequence). V was trimmed by 2 bases and J by 1 base, leaving 11 bases between them. The CDR3 here is CASSLLVGRNTGELFF. Written as DNA, the CDR3 is TGTGCCAGCAGTTTACTTGTGGGCAGGAACACCGGGGAGCTGTTTTTT.

This rearrangement joins TRBV2 to TRBJ2-6, with D perhaps TRBD2 (5 bases). The CDR3 sequence is 15 residues long. The V gene lost 0 bases and the J gene lost 4 bases, with 7 bases spanning the gap. Germline loops: CDR1 SNHLY, CDR2 FYNNEI. CDR3 sequence: CASSEASGGANVLTF. As DNA, the CDR3 is TGTGCCAGCAGTGAAGCCAGCGGCGGGGCCAACGTCCTGACTTTC.

The rearrangement links TRBV5-4 to TRBJ2-3; D perhaps matches TRBD2 (6 bases). CDR1 SGHNT and CDR2 YYREEE come from the germline V gene (reference sequence). Trimming pared 0 bases from V and 8 bases from J, leaving 19 bases between. The CDR3 has 16 residues. The CDR3 region is CASSLGNSGVGGTQYF. The CDR3 coding sequence is TGTGCCAGCAGCTTGGGGAACTCTGGGGTGGGAGGTACGCAGTATTTT.

V is TRBV3-1 (or the pseudogene TRBV3-2) and J is TRBJ1-2; no definite D call. The CDR3 sequence is 16 residues long. V dropped 0 bases and J dropped 7 bases, with 18 bases sitting between them. The germline V gene encodes CDR1 LGHDT and CDR2 YNNKEL (reference sequence). CDR3 bases: TGTGCCAGCAGCCAAGAGAGGTCCGGTGCCCGTACTGGCTACACCTTC. Translating gives CASSQERSGARTGYTF.

The chain combines TRBV5-6 with TRBJ2-5; no reliable D call. This CDR3 region has 11 residues. The V end was cut by 0 bases, the J end by 5 bases, with 2 bases between. Looked up from germline, CDR1 is SGHDT and CDR2 is YYEEEE. CDR3 amino acids: CASSLAETQYF. The DNA for the CDR3 is TGTGCCAGCAGCTTGGCGGAGACCCAGTACTTC.

J is TRBJ2-5 and V is TRBV18; D is unresolved. This CDR3 contains 15 residues. Germline values: CDR1 KGHSH, CDR2 LQKENI. The V end lost 0 bases, the J end lost 8 bases, and 16 bases lay between the germline ends. The CDR3 loop reads CASSPPRTSAGTQYF. The CDR3 DNA reads as TGTGCCAGCTCACCACCTCGAACCTCGGCAGGTACCCAGTACTTC.

V is TRBV5-1 and J is TRBJ2-1; 10 bases are shared with TRBD2. CDR3 length equals 15 residues. The V gene's germline CDR1 is SGHRS and CDR2 YFSETQ. V shed 0 bases and J 9 bases; nucleotides not matched to a gene: 6. This chain's CDR3 is CASSLELAGSGEQFF. In DNA form, the CDR3 reads TGCGCCAGCAGCTTGGAACTAGCGGGATCCGGTGAGCAGTTCTTC. The entire variable domain, with the rest obtained from reference TRBV5-1 and TRBJ2-1, is as follows: KAGVTQTPRYLIKTRGQQVTLSCSPISGHRSVSWYQQTPGQGLQFLFEYFSETQRNKGNFPGRFSGRQFSNSRSEMNVSTLELGDSALYLCASSLELAGSGEQFFGPGTRLTVL.

The rearrangement uses TRBV28 and TRBJ2-3; D perhaps matches TRBD1 (6 bases). Trimming shortened V by 2 bases and J by 6 bases, and 9 bases separated the two germline ends. This CDR3 has 13 amino acids. CDR1 and CDR2 from the germline V gene are MDHEN and SYDVKM. CDR3 nucleotide sequence: TGTGCCAGCAGTTTACCTCAGGGGGATACGCAGTATTTT. Its protein is CASSLPQGDTQYF.

This chain connects TRBV29-1 to TRBJ2-7; tentative D call: TRBD2 (6 bases). The V end was cut by 2 bases, the J end by 0 bases, with 14 bases between. The length of the CDR3 is 15 residues. The germline gives CDR1 SQVTM, CDR2 ANQGSEA. The CDR3 spells CSVERLGTHSYEQYF. Here the CDR3 DNA reads TGCAGCGTTGAACGGCTCGGGACTCACTCCTACGAGCAGTACTTC.

The rearrangement uses TRBV16 and TRBJ1-6, with D unclear. Germline lookup yields CDR1 KGHSY and CDR2 FQNENV. Trimming left V 2 bases short and J 8 bases short, with 7 bases between. The CDR3 covers 13 residues. The CDR3 DNA follows: TGTGCCAGCAGCCAAGAAAGGGATTCACCCCTCCACTTT. It yields the protein CASSQERDSPLHF.

The rearrangement uses TRBV6-5 and TRBJ2-2; TRBD1 is a possible D gene (5 bases). This CDR3 contains 15 residues. Looked up from germline, CDR1 is MNHEY and CDR2 is SVGAGI. V gave up 4 bases and J gave up 3 bases, with 12 bases separating them. The CDR3 nucleotides read TGTGCCAGCAGTTTCGGCAGGGCGGACACCGGGGAGCTGTTTTTT. Encoded protein: CASSFGRADTGELFF.

This clone appeared once. J is TRBJ1-1 and V is TRBV27; 7 nucleotides match TRBD1. The CDR3 contains 16 residues. Germline V lookup: CDR1 MNHEY, CDR2 SMNVEV (reference sequence). The J segment lost 1 base and the V segment lost 5 bases, leaving 10 bases of the junction unmatched. The CDR3 DNA follows: TGTGCCAGCAGTAGACGGGCCGGGACAGAGAACACTGAAGCTTTCTTT. This sequence encodes CASSRRAGTENTEAFF.

V gene TRBV9 combines with J gene TRBJ1-1, with a possible D match to TRBD1 (5 bases). The CDR3 totals 15 residues. Trimming stripped 0 bases from V and 4 bases from J, with 13 bases between. Germline V CDR1 and CDR2: SGDLS, YYNGEE. The CDR3 DNA is TGTGCCAGCAGCGTAGAATCGGGGGGGACCACTGAAGCTTTCTTT. Translating it yields CASSVESGGTTEAFF.

The chain is built from TRBV10-3 and TRBJ1-2; 10 bases align to TRBD1. Trimming cost V 4 bases and J 7 bases; bases outside gene matches: 21. This CDR3 region has 19 residues. CDR1 is ENHRY, CDR2 SYGVKD, per germline. The CDR3 is CAISGASGTGVIAVRGYTF. The CDR3 DNA sequence: TGTGCCATCAGTGGGGCGAGCGGGACAGGGGTAATTGCGGTTCGTGGCTACACCTTC.

This rearrangement joins TRBV18 to TRBJ2-7, with no clear D. There are 11 residues in the CDR3. V was clipped by 6 bases and J by 3 bases, with 6 bases between them. The germline CDR1 and CDR2 sequences are KGHSH and LQKENI. CDR3 DNA sequence: TGTGCCAGCTCTCCCAACTACGAGCAGTACGTC. This encodes CASSPNYEQYV.

The chain joins TRBV11-2 to TRBJ1-2, with D hard to call. From germline, CDR1 is SGHAT and CDR2 FQNNGV. The CDR3 runs 14 residues. Trimming left V 3 bases short and J 4 bases short, with 12 bases between. In DNA, the CDR3 is TGTGCCAGCAGCTTGGGAGACATACGCTATGGCTACACCTTC. Encoded protein: CASSLGDIRYGYTF.

J is TRBJ2-5 and V is TRBV18; either TRBD1 or TRBD2 may fit D (5 bases each). Germline V lookup: CDR1 KGHSH, CDR2 LQKENI. The CDR3 has 16 residues. Trimming took 4 bases from V and 5 from J, leaving 20 bases between them. CDR3 in amino acids: CASSQGRDDEGETQYF. The CDR3, as DNA: TGTGCCAGCTCACAGGGACGGGACGACGAAGGTGAGACCCAGTACTTC. Looking up the rest from reference TRBV18 and TRBJ2-5 gives the full variable domain: NAGVMQNPRHLVRRRGQEARLRCSPMKGHSHVYWYRQLPEEGLKFMVYLQKENIIDESGMPKERFSAEFPKEGPSILRIQQVVRGDSAAYFCASSQGRDDEGETQYFGPGTRLLVL.